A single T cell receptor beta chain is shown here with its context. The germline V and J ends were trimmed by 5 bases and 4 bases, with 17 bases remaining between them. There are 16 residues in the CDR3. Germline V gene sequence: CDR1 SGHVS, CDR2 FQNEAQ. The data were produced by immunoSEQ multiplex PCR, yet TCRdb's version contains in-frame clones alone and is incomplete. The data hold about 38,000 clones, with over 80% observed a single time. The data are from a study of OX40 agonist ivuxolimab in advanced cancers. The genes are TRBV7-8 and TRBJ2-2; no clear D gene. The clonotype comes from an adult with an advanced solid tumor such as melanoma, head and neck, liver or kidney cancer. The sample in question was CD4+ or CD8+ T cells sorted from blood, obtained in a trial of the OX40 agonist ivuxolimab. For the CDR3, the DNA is TGTGCCAGCAGCGCCACCATAGACCCACTCACCGGGGAGCTGTTTTTT. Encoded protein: CASSATIDPLTGELFF.